A selection of T cell receptor beta chains follows, all from one sample in a study of cytomegalovirus exposure and HLA in healthy donors. Clones were read by immunoSEQ multiplex PCR, and TCRdb kept only the in-frame ones, dropping some. Here the sample spans approximately 82,000 clones, 85% to 95% being singletons. Sequencing input: PBMCs. These TCRs come from a woman younger than 30 in good health and CMV-seronegative. The CDR3 runs from the conserved cysteine through the conserved F or W. A D gene is named only where the DNA matches it firmly. Expanded clones get a size class; other rows say once, few or many, or leave the size out.

clone size: .
D gene: .
V gene: TRBV18
J gene: TRBJ1-2
CDR3 DNA: TGTGCCAGCTCACCTGCAGAAAAATCTGGCTACACCTTC
CDR3 protein: CASSPAEKSGYTF

clone size: .
D gene: .
V gene: TRBV6-5
J gene: TRBJ1-3
CDR3 DNA: TGTGCCACCAGTCGGAGCGTCTCTGGAAACACCATATATTTT
CDR3 protein: CATSRSVSGNTIYF

clone size: .
D gene: .
V gene: TRBV19
J gene: TRBJ1-5
CDR3 DNA: TGTGCCAGTAGTATCGGCGGTTCCTCTAGCAATCAGCCCCAGCATTTT
CDR3 protein: CASSIGGSSSNQPQHF

clone size: .
D gene: .
V gene: TRBV5-1
J gene: TRBJ2-3
CDR3 DNA: TGCGCCAGCAGCCACCCCGAGAGAGATACGCAGTATTTT
CDR3 protein: CASSHPERDTQYF

clone size: .
D gene: .
V gene: TRBV7-2
J gene: TRBJ2-5
CDR3 DNA: TGTGCCAGCAGCCGGACGGAGGGGACCCAGTACTTC
CDR3 protein: CASSRTEGTQYF

clone size: .
D gene: TRBD1
V gene: TRBV7-9
J gene: TRBJ1-2
CDR3 DNA: TGTGCCAGCAGCTCTGACAGGGCCCATGGCTACACCTTC
CDR3 protein: CASSSDRAHGYTF

clone size: .
D gene: TRBD2
V gene: TRBV4-1
J gene: TRBJ2-2
CDR3 DNA: TGCGCCAGCAGCCATCCCGGGACTAGCGGGATCCCCGGGTTTTTT
CDR3 protein: CASSHPGTSGIPGFF

clone size: .
D gene: TRBD2
V gene: TRBV5-1
J gene: TRBJ2-2
CDR3 DNA: TGCGCCAGCAAGACTAGCGGGGGGGCCACCGGGGAGCTGTTTTTT
CDR3 protein: CASKTSGGATGELFF

clone size: .
D gene: TRBD2
V gene: TRBV7-2
J gene: TRBJ2-5
CDR3 DNA: TGTGCCAGCAGCTTGGGACTAGCGGGCCAAGAGACCCAGTACTTC
CDR3 protein: CASSLGLAGQETQYF

clone size: .
D gene: .
V gene: TRBV29-1
J gene: TRBJ2-4
CDR3 DNA: TGCAGCGTGAGAGTCATAGCCAAAAACATTCAGTACTTC
CDR3 protein: CSVRVIAKNIQYF

clone size: .
D gene: TRBD1
V gene: TRBV6-5
J gene: TRBJ2-7
CDR3 DNA: TGTGCCAGCAGTACAGGGGCCGAGCAGTACTTC
CDR3 protein: CASSTGAEQYF

clone size: .
D gene: TRBD2
V gene: TRBV7-2
J gene: TRBJ2-5
CDR3 DNA: TGTGCCAGCAGCGCCCGGACTAGCGGGGAAGAGACCCAGTACTTC
CDR3 protein: CASSARTSGEETQYF

clone size: .
D gene: TRBD1
V gene: TRBV2
J gene: TRBJ2-7
CDR3 DNA: TGTGCCAGCAGTGAGTTACAGGGGGATTACGAGCAGTACTTC
CDR3 protein: CASSELQGDYEQYF

clone size: once
D gene: TRBD1
V gene: TRBV11-2
J gene: TRBJ1-4
CDR3 DNA: TGTGCCAGCAGCGCACGGCCGACAGGGATTAATGAAAAACTGTTTTTT
CDR3 protein: CASSARPTGINEKLFF

clone size: .
D gene: TRBD1
V gene: TRBV6-5
J gene: TRBJ1-1
CDR3 DNA: TGTGCCAGCAAAGGACAGGGGAAGATAACTGAAGCTTTCTTT
CDR3 protein: CASKGQGKITEAFF

clone size: .
D gene: .
V gene: TRBV21-1
J gene: TRBJ2-1
CDR3 DNA: TGTGCCAGCAGCAGCCTGCGGACTAGCGGGGGCCTAGCGTTGAGCTCCTACAATGAGCAGTTCTTC
CDR3 protein: CASSSLRTSGGLALSSYNEQFF

clone size: .
D gene: .
V gene: TRBV6-1
J gene: TRBJ2-3
CDR3 DNA: TGTGCCAGCAGTGAAGGGGGCAACACAGATACGCAGTATTTT
CDR3 protein: CASSEGGNTDTQYF

clone size: .
D gene: .
V gene: TRBV9
J gene: TRBJ1-4
CDR3 DNA: TGTGCCAGCAGCGACCCTCGTGGACAAGCTCTGTTTTTT
CDR3 protein: CASSDPRGQALFF

clone size: .
D gene: .
V gene: TRBV2
J gene: TRBJ1-5
CDR3 DNA: TGTGCCAGCAGTGAACAGGGGTCTAGCAATCAGCCCCAGCATTTT
CDR3 protein: CASSEQGSSNQPQHF

clone size: .
D gene: .
V gene: TRBV18
J gene: TRBJ2-7
CDR3 DNA: TGTGCCAGCTCACCACCGGACAGACTCTACGAGCAGTACTTC
CDR3 protein: CASSPPDRLYEQYF

clone size: .
D gene: TRBD2
V gene: TRBV18
J gene: TRBJ2-3
CDR3 DNA: TGTGCCAGCTCACAGCAACTAGCGGGGGGGCAAAATACGCAGTATTTT
CDR3 protein: CASSQQLAGGQNTQYF

clone size: .
D gene: .
V gene: TRBV6-4
J gene: TRBJ1-5
CDR3 DNA: TGTGCCAGCGCCAAACAGGGTGGCAATCAGCCCCAGCATTTT
CDR3 protein: CASAKQGGNQPQHF

clone size: .
D gene: TRBD1
V gene: TRBV19
J gene: TRBJ1-2
CDR3 DNA: TGTGCCAGTAGTACGACAGGGAAGGACTATGGCTACACCTTC
CDR3 protein: CASSTTGKDYGYTF

clone size: few
D gene: .
V gene: TRBV6-6
J gene: TRBJ1-5
CDR3 DNA: TGTGCCAGCAGTTACTCAACAGATTATCAGCCCCAGCATTTT
CDR3 protein: CASSYSTDYQPQHF

clone size: .
D gene: TRBD2
V gene: TRBV4-1
J gene: TRBJ2-7
CDR3 DNA: TGCGCCAGCAGCCACTCGGCGGGGGGGTCCTACGAGCAGTACTTC
CDR3 protein: CASSHSAGGSYEQYF

clone size: .
D gene: .
V gene: TRBV5-8
J gene: TRBJ2-7
CDR3 DNA: TGTGCCAGCAGCCCCCTTGTGGGGGCGAACTCCTACGAGCAGTACTTC
CDR3 protein: CASSPLVGANSYEQYF

clone size: .
D gene: .
V gene: TRBV5-4
J gene: TRBJ2-5
CDR3 DNA: TGTGCCAGCAGCTTGGCCCTGGAGACCCAGTACTTC
CDR3 protein: CASSLALETQYF

clone size: .
D gene: .
V gene: TRBV7-9
J gene: TRBJ2-5
CDR3 DNA: TGTGCCAGCAGCCCTGGGGCGGCTCAAGAGACCCAGTACTTC
CDR3 protein: CASSPGAAQETQYF

clone size: .
D gene: .
V gene: TRBV28
J gene: TRBJ1-2
CDR3 DNA: TGTGCCAGCAGTTTAATTCAGGGAATTAATGGCTACACCTTC
CDR3 protein: CASSLIQGINGYTF

clone size: .
D gene: TRBD2
V gene: TRBV9
J gene: TRBJ2-7
CDR3 DNA: TGTGCCAGTTCGAGCGGGACTACCCCCTACGAGCAGTACTTC
CDR3 protein: CASSSGTTPYEQYF

clone size: few
D gene: .
V gene: TRBV28
J gene: TRBJ2-5
CDR3 DNA: TGTGCCAGCAGTTTATTCGGTTCCTCCAAACCCCAAGAGACCCAGTACTTC
CDR3 protein: CASSLFGSSKPQETQYF

clone size: .
D gene: .
V gene: TRBV20-1
J gene: TRBJ1-2
CDR3 DNA: TGTAACTTCCAGGAGGATGGCTACACCTTC
CDR3 protein: CNFQEDGYTF

clone size: once
D gene: TRBD1
V gene: TRBV28
J gene: TRBJ1-4
CDR3 DNA: TGTGCCAGCAGTTTGGGAGCAGGGGGTTATGAAAAACTGTTTTTT
CDR3 protein: CASSLGAGGYEKLFF

clone size: .
D gene: TRBD2
V gene: TRBV28
J gene: TRBJ2-7
CDR3 DNA: TGTGCCAGCAGTTCTCCATCCGGGACTAGCGGCGTTGAGCAGTACTTC
CDR3 protein: CASSSPSGTSGVEQYF

clone size: .
D gene: TRBD2
V gene: TRBV27
J gene: TRBJ2-7
CDR3 DNA: TGTGCCAGCAGCAGGACTAGCGGGATCTACGAGCAGTACTTC
CDR3 protein: CASSRTSGIYEQYF

clone size: .
D gene: .
V gene: TRBV7-8
J gene: TRBJ1-2
CDR3 DNA: TGTGCCAGCAGCCCTACCCGACGGGTGGTCACGTATGGCTACACCTTC
CDR3 protein: CASSPTRRVVTYGYTF

clone size: .
D gene: .
V gene: TRBV4-1
J gene: TRBJ2-7
CDR3 DNA: TGCGCCAGCAGCCAAGAGCTGGTCTTATACCCCTACGAGCAGTACTTC
CDR3 protein: CASSQELVLYPYEQYF

clone size: .
D gene: .
V gene: TRBV19
J gene: TRBJ1-2
CDR3 DNA: TGTGCCAGTATCGGATTTTCGGGCTATGGCTACACCTTC
CDR3 protein: CASIGFSGYGYTF

clone size: .
D gene: .
V gene: TRBV10-3
J gene: TRBJ2-3
CDR3 DNA: TGTGCCACCGGAACCCCACAGGAAAACACAGATACGCAGTATTTT
CDR3 protein: CATGTPQENTDTQYF

clone size: .
D gene: .
V gene: TRBV10-3
J gene: TRBJ2-1
CDR3 DNA: TGTGCCATCAGTGAGCCGAGATCTGAGCAGTTCTTC
CDR3 protein: CAISEPRSEQFF

clone size: .
D gene: TRBD2
V gene: TRBV11-3
J gene: TRBJ2-7
CDR3 DNA: TGTGCCAGCAGCTTACTGTCTAGCGGCGAGCAGTACTTC
CDR3 protein: CASSLLSSGEQYF